The clone carrying this T cell receptor beta chain was detected ten times or more. As yet, its antigen is unknown. The CDR3 is 12 amino acids. Trimming left V 7 bases short and J 8 bases short, with 12 bases between. The V gene's germline CDR1 is SGHTA and CDR2 FQGNSA. These data are taken from a study of early T cells in non-severe SARS-CoV-2 infection. About the study: Chains from this unsorted whole-blood bulk RNA could not be paired.

Unique molecular identifier tags were affixed to discrete cDNA molecules. One entry per CDR3 protein results from TCRdb running MiXCR on the 5' RACE reads. The sample gives around 35,000 distinct CDR3 sequences, 5% to 6.5% of which show up once; 20% to 30% is in the top ten. Study results and caveats: Sequences matched to VDJdb favored anti-spike CD8 responses, while private and CD4 specificities were missed.

The TCR sequence derives from an adult who was a healthcare worker with PCR-confirmed SARS-CoV-2 infection or an uninfected control (not recorded which). The sample taken for sequencing was whole blood. The V gene is TRBV7-2, the J gene TRBJ2-1; D is unresolved. The CDR3 reads CASNPRGDEQFF. Written as DNA, the CDR3 is TGTGCCAGCAACCCCCGAGGCGATGAGCAGTTCTTC.